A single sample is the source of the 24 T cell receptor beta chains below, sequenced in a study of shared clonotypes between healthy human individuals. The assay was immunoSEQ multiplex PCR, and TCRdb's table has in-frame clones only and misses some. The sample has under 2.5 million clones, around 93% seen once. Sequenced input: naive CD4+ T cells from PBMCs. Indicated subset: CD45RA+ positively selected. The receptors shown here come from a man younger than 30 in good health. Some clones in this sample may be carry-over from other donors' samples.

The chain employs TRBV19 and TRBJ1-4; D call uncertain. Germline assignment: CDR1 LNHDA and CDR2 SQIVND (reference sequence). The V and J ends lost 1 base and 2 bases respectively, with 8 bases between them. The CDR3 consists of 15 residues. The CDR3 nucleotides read TGTGCCAGTAGTATAGGGGGTTCGACTAATGAAAAACTGTTTTTT. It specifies CASSIGGSTNEKLFF.

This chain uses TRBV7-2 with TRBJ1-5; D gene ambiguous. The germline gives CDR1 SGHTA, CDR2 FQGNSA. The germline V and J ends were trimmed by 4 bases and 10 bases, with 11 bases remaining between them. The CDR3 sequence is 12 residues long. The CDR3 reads CASSSYLPPQHF. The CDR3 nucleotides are TGTGCCAGCAGCTCGTACCTCCCACCCCAGCATTTT.

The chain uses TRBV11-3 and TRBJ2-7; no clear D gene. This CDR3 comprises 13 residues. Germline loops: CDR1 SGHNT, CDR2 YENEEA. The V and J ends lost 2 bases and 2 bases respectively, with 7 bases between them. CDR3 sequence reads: CASSLSPTYEQYF. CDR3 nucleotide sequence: TGTGCCAGCAGCTTATCCCCGACCTACGAGCAGTACTTC.

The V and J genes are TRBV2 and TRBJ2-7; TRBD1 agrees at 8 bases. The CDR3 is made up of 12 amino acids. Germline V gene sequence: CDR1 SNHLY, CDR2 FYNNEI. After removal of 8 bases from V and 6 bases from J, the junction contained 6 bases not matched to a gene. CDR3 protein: CASGQGKGEQYF. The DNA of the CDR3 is TGTGCCAGCGGACAGGGTAAAGGCGAGCAGTACTTC.

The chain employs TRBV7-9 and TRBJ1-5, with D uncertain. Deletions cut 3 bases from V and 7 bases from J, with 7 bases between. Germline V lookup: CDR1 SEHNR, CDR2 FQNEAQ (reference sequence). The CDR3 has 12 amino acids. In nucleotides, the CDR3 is TGTGCCAGCAGCTTCGATAGGCAGCCCCAGCATTTT. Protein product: CASSFDRQPQHF.

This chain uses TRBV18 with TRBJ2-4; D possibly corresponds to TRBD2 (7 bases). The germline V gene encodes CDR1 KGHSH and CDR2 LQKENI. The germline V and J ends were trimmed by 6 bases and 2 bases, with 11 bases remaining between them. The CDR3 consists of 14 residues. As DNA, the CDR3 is TGTGCCAGCTCGGGAGGGGGTCCCAAAAACATTCAGTACTTC. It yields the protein CASSGGGPKNIQYF. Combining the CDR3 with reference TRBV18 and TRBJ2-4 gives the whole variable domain NAGVMQNPRHLVRRRGQEARLRCSPMKGHSHVYWYRQLPEEGLKFMVYLQKENIIDESGMPKERFSAEFPKEGPSILRIQQVVRGDSAAYFCASSGGGPKNIQYFGAGTRLSVL.

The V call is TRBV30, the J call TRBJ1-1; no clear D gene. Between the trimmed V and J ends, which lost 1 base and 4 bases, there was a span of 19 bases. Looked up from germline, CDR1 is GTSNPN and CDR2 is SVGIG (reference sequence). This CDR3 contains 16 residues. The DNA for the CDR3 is TGTGCCTGGAGTGAGGACTTGGTCGAGTATTCCACTGAAGCTTTCTTT. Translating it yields CAWSEDLVEYSTEAFF.

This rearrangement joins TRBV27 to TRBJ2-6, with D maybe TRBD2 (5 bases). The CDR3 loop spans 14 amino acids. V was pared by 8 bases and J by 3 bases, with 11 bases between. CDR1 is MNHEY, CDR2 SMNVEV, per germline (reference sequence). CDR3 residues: CASGGGLGANVLTF. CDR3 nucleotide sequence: TGTGCCAGCGGTGGAGGTCTTGGGGCCAACGTCCTGACTTTC.

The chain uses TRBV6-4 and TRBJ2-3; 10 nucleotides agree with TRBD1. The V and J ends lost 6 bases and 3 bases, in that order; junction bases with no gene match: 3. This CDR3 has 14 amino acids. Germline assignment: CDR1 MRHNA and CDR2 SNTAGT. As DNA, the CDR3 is TGTGCCAGCAGGGGGACAGGGGAAACAGATACGCAGTATTTT. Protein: CASRGTGETDTQYF.

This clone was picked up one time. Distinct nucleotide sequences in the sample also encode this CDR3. In nucleotides, the CDR3 is TGTGCCAGCAGCTTAGGGCTAGCGGGAGATGAGCAGTTCTTC. Protein: CASSLGLAGDEQFF. The V gene is TRBV7-3, the J gene TRBJ2-1; 10 bases map to TRBD2. V lost 2 bases, J lost 8 bases, and 3 bases stayed unmatched. The length of the CDR3 is 14 residues. CDR1 is SGHTA, CDR2 FQGTGA, per germline.

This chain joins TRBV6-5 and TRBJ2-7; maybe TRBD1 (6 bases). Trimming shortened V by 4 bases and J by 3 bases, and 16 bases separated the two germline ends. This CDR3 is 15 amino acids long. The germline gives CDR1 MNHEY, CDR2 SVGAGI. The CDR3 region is CASSSTGTSYYEQYF. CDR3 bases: TGTGCCAGCAGTTCCACCGGGACAAGCTACTACGAGCAGTACTTC.

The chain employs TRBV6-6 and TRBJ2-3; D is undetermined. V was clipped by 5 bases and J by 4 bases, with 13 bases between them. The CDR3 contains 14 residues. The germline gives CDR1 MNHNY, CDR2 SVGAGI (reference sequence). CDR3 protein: CASSRLPTADTQYF. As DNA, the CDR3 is TGTGCCAGCAGTAGACTCCCCACGGCAGATACGCAGTATTTT.

The CDR3 sequence is CASSLAGGLEETQYF. The CDR3 DNA follows: TGTGCCAGCAGCTTAGCGGGGGGCCTAGAAGAGACCCAGTACTTC. The rearrangement joins TRBV7-6 to TRBJ2-5; D may correspond to TRBD1 or TRBD2 (6 bases each). Per germline, CDR1 SGHVS and CDR2 FNYEAQ. This CDR3 has 15 amino acids. The V end was cut by 0 bases, the J end by 3 bases, with 11 bases between.

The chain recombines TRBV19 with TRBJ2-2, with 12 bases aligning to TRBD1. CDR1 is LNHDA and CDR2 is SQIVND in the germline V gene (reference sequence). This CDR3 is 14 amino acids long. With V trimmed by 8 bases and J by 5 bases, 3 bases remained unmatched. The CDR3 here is CASGTGGATGELFF. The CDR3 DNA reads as TGTGCCAGTGGGACAGGGGGCGCGACCGGGGAGCTGTTTTTT.

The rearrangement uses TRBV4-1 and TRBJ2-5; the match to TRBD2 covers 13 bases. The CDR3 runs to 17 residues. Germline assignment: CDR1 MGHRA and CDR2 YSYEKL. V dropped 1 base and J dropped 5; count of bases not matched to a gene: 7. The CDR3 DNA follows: TGCGCCAGCAGCCAAGTCGGACTAGCGGGAGTTGGGGAGACCCAGTACTTC. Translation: CASSQVGLAGVGETQYF.

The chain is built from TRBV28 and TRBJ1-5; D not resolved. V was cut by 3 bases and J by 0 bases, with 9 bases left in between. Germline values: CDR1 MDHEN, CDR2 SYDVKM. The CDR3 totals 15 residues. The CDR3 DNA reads TGTGCCAGCAGTTTTGGAACGAATAGCAATCAGCCCCAGCATTTT. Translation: CASSFGTNSNQPQHF.

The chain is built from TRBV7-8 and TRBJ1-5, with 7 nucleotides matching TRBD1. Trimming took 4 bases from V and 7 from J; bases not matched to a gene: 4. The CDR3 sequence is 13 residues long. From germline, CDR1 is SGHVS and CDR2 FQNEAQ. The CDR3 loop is CASSSTGQQPQHF. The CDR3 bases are TGTGCCAGCAGCTCGACAGGGCAACAGCCCCAGCATTTT.

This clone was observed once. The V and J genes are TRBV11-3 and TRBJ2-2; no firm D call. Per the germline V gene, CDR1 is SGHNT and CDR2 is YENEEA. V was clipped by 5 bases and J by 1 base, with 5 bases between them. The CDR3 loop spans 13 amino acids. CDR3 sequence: CASSILNTGELFF. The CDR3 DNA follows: TGTGCCAGCAGCATATTGAACACCGGGGAGCTGTTTTTT.

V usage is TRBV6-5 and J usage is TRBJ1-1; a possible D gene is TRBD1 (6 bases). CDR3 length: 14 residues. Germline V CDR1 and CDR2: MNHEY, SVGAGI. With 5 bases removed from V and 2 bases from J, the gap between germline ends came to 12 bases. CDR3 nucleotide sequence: TGTGCCAGCAGTGTACGGACAGTTAACACTGAAGCTTTCTTT. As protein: CASSVRTVNTEAFF.

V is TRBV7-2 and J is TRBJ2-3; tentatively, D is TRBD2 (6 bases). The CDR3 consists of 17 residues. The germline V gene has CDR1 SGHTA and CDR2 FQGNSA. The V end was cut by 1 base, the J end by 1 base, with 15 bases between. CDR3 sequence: CASSLDAEGRRTDTQYF. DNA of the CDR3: TGTGCCAGCAGCTTAGACGCGGAGGGACGACGCACAGATACGCAGTATTTT.

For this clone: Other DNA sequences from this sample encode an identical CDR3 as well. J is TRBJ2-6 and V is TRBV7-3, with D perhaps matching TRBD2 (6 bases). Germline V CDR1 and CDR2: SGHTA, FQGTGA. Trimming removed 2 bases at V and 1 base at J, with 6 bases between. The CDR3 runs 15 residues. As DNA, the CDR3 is TGTGCCAGCAGCTTAGGACTATCTGGGGCCAACGTCCTGACTTTC. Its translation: CASSLGLSGANVLTF.

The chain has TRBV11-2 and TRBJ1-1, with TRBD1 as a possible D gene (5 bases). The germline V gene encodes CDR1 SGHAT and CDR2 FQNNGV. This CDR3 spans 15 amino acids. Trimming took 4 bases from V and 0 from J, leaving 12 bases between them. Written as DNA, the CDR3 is TGTGCCAGCAGCTCCTGGGGGACGATGAACACTGAAGCTTTCTTT. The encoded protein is CASSSWGTMNTEAFF.

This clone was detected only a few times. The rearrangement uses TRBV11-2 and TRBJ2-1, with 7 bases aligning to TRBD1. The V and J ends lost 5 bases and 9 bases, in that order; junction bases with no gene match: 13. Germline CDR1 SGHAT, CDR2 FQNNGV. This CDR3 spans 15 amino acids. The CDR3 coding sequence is TGTGCCAGCAGCGAAGGGGGCAGAGGAAGGGTTGAGCAGTTCTTC. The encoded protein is CASSEGGRGRVEQFF.

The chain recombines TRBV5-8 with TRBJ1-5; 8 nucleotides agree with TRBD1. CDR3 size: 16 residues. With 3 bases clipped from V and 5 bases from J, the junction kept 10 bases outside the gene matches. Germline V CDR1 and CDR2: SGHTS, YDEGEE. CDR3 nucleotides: TGTGCCAGCAGCTCGCAGGGGGCAGGTTGGGATCAGCCCCAGCATTTT. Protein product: CASSSQGAGWDQPQHF. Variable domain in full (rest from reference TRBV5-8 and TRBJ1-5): EAGVTQSPTHLIKTRGQQATLRCSPISGHTSVYWYQQALGLGLQFLLWYDEGEERNRGNFPPRFSGRQFPNYSSELNVNALELEDSALYLCASSSQGAGWDQPQHFGDGTRLSIL.